These 3 T cell receptor beta chains were all obtained from the same sample, sequenced in a study of T-cell memory formation after mild COVID-19. MiXCR was run by TCRdb on the 5' RACE reads, yielding one entry per CDR3 protein. Here the sample spans more than 300,000 distinct CDR3 sequences, roughly an eighth being singletons. Sequenced: PBMCs or a T cell subset sorted from them (not recorded which). Receptors were obtained from a man younger than 35 who had mild COVID-19 (a few samples of this study predate the infection). Cell type and time point are not known.

This clonotype was observed a few times. The chain couples TRBV18 to TRBJ2-5; maybe TRBD1 (6 bases). CDR1 KGHSH and CDR2 LQKENI come from the germline V gene. The CDR3 runs 15 residues. Deletions cut 2 bases from V and 4 bases from J, with 14 bases between. The CDR3 loop reads CASSPGTNIGETQYF. CDR3 nucleotide sequence: TGTGCCAGCTCACCAGGGACAAATATAGGAGAGACCCAGTACTTC. The full variable domain, its missing parts supplied by reference TRBV18 and TRBJ2-5, is NAGVMQNPRHLVRRRGQEARLRCSPMKGHSHVYWYRQLPEEGLKFMVYLQKENIIDESGMPKERFSAEFPKEGPSILRIQQVVRGDSAAYFCASSPGTNIGETQYFGPGTRLLVL.

This clonotype was seen a few times. The J gene is TRBJ1-1, the V gene TRBV24-1; D is uncertain. The ends were cut back, 7 bases at V and 4 bases at J, with 12 bases in the middle. The CDR3 is 13 residues long. CDR1 and CDR2 from the germline V gene are KGHDR and SFDVKD. The CDR3 nucleotides are TGTGCCACCAGCCAAACCCGGGGCACTGAAGCTTTCTTT. Translating gives CATSQTRGTEAFF.

This clonotype was recorded many times. This rearrangement joins TRBV27 to TRBJ2-7, with D unclear. The germline V gene has CDR1 MNHEY and CDR2 SMNVEV (reference sequence). The V and J ends lost 5 bases and 7 bases respectively, with 15 bases between them. The CDR3 length is 13 residues. The CDR3: CASSPSQHWEQYF. In DNA form, the CDR3 reads TGTGCCAGCAGTCCGAGTCAGCATTGGGAGCAGTACTTC.